This TCR beta chain was obtained from a study of T cell repertoires in chronic hepatitis B (dated by TCRdb to between 2018 and 2020). With respect to this clone: What antigen it recognizes has not been identified. No base qualities exist here, and no much larger clone lies one base off it.

Taken from cysteine to phenylalanine, the CDR3 has 13 residues. The entry retains the CDR3 DNA only, 39 bases that are in frame from base 1. Germline trimming: 3 bases from V, 7 bases from J; junction bases outside gene matches: 4. Library preparation used the immunoSEQ multiplex PCR assay. In its TCRdb copy, this immuneACCESS table keeps in-frame sequences only and misses some clones. Where compared with another copy, unresolved V genes explain less than half of these, and the others have no known cause. This sample lists roughly 570 clones; less than 85% were detected once. Over 8.5% of the sample lies in the top ten.

Sequencing used total CD8+ T cells from PBMCs. The TCR sequence derives from a human donor with chronic hepatitis B virus infection. This chain is built from TRBV5-3 and TRBJ2-1; TRBD2 agrees with 7 junctional bases. TRBV5-3 is recorded as an ORF, its role being uncertain. The DNA is TGTGCCAGAAGCTCGGGACTAACAAATGAGCAGTTCTTC. Its translation is CARSSGLTNEQFF.